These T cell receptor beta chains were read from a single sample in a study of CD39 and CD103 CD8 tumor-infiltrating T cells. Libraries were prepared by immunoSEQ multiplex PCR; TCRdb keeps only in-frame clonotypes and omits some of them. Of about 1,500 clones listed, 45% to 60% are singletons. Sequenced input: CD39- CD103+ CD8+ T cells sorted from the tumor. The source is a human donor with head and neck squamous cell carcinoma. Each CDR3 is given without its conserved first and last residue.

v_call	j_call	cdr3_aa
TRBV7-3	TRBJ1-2	ASSHHEAPRVRVCGYT
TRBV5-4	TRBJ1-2	ASSAGTGDGYT
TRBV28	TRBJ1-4	ASGLGAQEVNEKLF
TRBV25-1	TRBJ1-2	ASSELTGSVYGYT
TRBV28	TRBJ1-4	ASTMEPQEKLF
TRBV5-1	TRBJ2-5	ASSLGSGETQY
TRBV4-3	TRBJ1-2	ASSQLGTVYGYT
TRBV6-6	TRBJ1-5	ASSPQGRSQPQH
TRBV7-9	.	ASSLDGFYEQY
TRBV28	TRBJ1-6	ASSPGRDSTGSPLH
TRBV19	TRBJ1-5	ASSSSSTGGYQPQH
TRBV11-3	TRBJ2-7	ASSLAQDSYEQY
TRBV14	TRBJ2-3	ASSLTRTSSDTQY
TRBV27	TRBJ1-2	ASSFAGPVWSPWGDYGYT
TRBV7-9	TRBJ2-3	ASSSTFSGYTDTQY
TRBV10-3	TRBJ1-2	AISRTGAEGYT